The T cell receptor beta chain under discussion was sequenced for a study of technical replicates of blood from a handful of donors. The method was immunoSEQ multiplex PCR; TCRdb's version includes in-frame clones alone and lacks a portion of them. Here the sample spans around 69,000 clones, 86% being singletons. Germline trimming cut 7 bases from V and 8 bases from J; bases unmatched to any gene: 12. This CDR3 has 15 residues. Germline V gives CDR1 LGHNA, CDR2 YSLEER. This sequence was found in a human donor in good health. Some clones in this sample may be carry-over from other donors' samples. V gene TRBV4-3 combines with J gene TRBJ2-1, with 9 bases matching TRBD2. The sequenced sample was PBMCs. The CDR3 coding sequence is TGCGCCAGCACCCCAAGAGTGGCGGGAGGGGATGAGCAGTTCTTC. Translated: CASTPRVAGGDEQFF.